This passage covers 4 T cell receptor beta chains from one sample sequenced in a study of shared clonotypes between healthy human individuals. Only in-frame clones appear in the TCRdb table, and some are missing; sequencing was by immunoSEQ multiplex PCR. This repertoire shows approximately 640,000 clones, less than 95% found once; its top ten account for 30% to 40%. Sequenced: memory CD8+ T cells from PBMCs. Subset here: CD45RO+ cells pooled with CCR7-negative TemRA cells. Receptors originate from a man aged 18 to 30 in good health. Some clones in this sample may be carry-over from other donors' samples.

This chain links TRBV11-2 with TRBJ1-5, with D uncertain. Germline CDR1 reads SGHAT; CDR2 reads FQNNGV. Between the trimmed V and J ends, which lost 0 bases and 0 bases, there was a span of 9 bases. This CDR3 has 16 amino acids. The CDR3, as DNA: TGTGCCAGCAGCTTAGACGGGCAGTATAGCAATCAGCCCCAGCATTTT. Its translation: CASSLDGQYSNQPQHF. The complete variable domain, with remaining parts taken from reference TRBV11-2 and TRBJ1-5, reads EAGVAQSPRYKIIEKRQSVAFWCNPISGHATLYWYQQILGQGPKLLIQFQNNGVVDDSQLPKDRFSAERLKGVDSTLKIQPAKLEDSAVYLCASSLDGQYSNQPQHFGDGTRLSIL.

This chain joins TRBV10-3 and TRBJ2-2; D ambiguous. The CDR3 contains 15 residues. Germline assignment: CDR1 ENHRY and CDR2 SYGVKD. Deletions cut 2 bases from V and 0 bases from J, with 7 bases between. The CDR3 protein is CAISERASNTGELFF. CDR3 nucleotides: TGTGCCATCAGTGAGAGGGCATCGAACACCGGGGAGCTGTTTTTT.

The rearrangement joins TRBV25-1 to TRBJ2-7; D is undetermined. V lost 7 bases, J lost 0 bases, and 10 bases lay in between. CDR1 and CDR2 (germline): MGHDK, SYGVNS. The CDR3 loop spans 13 amino acids. Here the CDR3 reads CASNGWSSYEQYF. In DNA form, the CDR3 reads TGTGCCAGCAATGGCTGGAGCTCCTACGAGCAGTACTTC.

The chain has TRBV12-1 and TRBJ2-4; the listed D gene, TRBD2, was not tested against the DNA. TRBV12-1 is a pseudogene locus. This CDR3 has 17 residues. The CDR3 DNA reads as TGTGCCAGCAGCTTCCCAACGGTCGCCGGGGCCAAAAACATTCAGTACTTC. It codes for CASSFPTVAGAKNIQYF.